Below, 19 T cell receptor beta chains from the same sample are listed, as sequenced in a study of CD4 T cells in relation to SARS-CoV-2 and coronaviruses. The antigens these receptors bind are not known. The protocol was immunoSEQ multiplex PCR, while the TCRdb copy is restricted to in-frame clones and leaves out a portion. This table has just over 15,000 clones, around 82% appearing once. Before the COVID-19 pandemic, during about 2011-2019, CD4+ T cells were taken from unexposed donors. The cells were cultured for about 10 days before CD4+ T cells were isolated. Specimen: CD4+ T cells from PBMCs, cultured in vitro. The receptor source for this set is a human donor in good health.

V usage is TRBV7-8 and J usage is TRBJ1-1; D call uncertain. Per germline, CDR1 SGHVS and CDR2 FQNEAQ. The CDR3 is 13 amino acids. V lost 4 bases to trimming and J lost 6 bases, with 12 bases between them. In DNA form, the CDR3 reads TGTGCCAGCAGCTCCCCCGAGCGGGCTGAAGCTTTCTTT. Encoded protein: CASSSPERAEAFF.

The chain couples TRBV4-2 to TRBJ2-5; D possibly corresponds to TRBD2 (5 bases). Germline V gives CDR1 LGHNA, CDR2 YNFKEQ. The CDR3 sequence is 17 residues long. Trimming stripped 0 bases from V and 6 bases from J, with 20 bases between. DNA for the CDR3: TGTGCCAGCAGCCAAGATTTGTCTAGTATGACGGGAAAGACCCAGTACTTC. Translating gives CASSQDLSSMTGKTQYF.

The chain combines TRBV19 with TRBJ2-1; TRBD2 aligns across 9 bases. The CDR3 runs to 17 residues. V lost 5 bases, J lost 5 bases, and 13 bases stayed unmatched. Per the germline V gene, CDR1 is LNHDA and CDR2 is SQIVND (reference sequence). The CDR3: CASSASGDPEGNNEQFF. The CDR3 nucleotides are TGTGCCAGTAGTGCTAGCGGGGACCCCGAGGGGAACAATGAGCAGTTCTTC.

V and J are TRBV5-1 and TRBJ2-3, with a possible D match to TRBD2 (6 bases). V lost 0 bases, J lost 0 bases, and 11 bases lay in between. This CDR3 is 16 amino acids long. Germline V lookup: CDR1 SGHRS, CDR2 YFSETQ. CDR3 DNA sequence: TGCGCCAGCAGCTTGGGTGGGAGGACTAGCACAGATACGCAGTATTTT. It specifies CASSLGGRTSTDTQYF.

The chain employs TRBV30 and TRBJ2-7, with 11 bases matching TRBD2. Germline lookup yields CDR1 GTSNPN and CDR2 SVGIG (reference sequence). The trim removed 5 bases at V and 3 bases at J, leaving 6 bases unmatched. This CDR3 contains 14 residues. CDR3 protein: CAWGGTSGYYEQYF. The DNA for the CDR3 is TGTGCCTGGGGCGGGACTAGCGGTTACTACGAGCAGTACTTC. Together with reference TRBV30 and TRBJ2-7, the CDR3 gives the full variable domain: SQTIHQWPATLVQPVGSPLSLECTVEGTSNPNLYWYRQAAGRGLQLLFYSVGIGQISSEVPQNLSASRPQDRQFILSSKKLLLSDSGFYLCAWGGTSGYYEQYFGPGTRLTVT.

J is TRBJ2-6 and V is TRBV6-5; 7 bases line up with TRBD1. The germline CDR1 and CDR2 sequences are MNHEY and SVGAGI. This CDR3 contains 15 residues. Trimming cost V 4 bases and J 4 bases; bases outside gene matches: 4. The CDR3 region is CASSSQGRGANVLTF. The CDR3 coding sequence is TGTGCCAGCAGTTCACAGGGGAGAGGGGCCAACGTCCTGACTTTC.

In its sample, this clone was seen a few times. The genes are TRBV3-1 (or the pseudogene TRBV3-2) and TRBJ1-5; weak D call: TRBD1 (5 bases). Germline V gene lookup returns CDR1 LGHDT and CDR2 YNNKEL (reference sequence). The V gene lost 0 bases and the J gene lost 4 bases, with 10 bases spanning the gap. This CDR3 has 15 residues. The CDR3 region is CASSQDRTRNQPQHF. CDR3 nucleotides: TGTGCCAGCAGCCAAGATAGGACAAGAAATCAGCCCCAGCATTTT.

CDR3 in amino acids: CASSPGGTDLNTEAFF. The CDR3 nucleotides read TGTGCCAGCAGCCCCGGAGGGACAGACTTGAACACTGAAGCTTTCTTT. The V gene is TRBV5-4, the J gene TRBJ1-1, with 7 bases identical to TRBD1. J gave up 0 bases and V 4 bases, and 9 bases lay outside the gene matches. From germline, CDR1 is SGHNT and CDR2 YYREEE (reference sequence). The CDR3 sequence is 16 residues long.

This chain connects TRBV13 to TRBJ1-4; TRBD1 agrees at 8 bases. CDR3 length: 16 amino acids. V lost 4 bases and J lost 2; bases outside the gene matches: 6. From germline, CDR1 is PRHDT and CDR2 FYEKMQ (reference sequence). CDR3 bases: TGTGCCAGCAGCTCAAGACAGGGGAAGACTAATGAAAAACTGTTTTTT. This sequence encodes CASSSRQGKTNEKLFF.

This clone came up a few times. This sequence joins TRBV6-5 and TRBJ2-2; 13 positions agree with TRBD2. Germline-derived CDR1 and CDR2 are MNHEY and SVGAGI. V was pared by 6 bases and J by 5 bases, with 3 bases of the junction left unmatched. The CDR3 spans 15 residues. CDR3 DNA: TGTGCCAGCAGGACTAGCGGGAGGCCAACCGGGGAGCTGTTTTTT. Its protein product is CASRTSGRPTGELFF.

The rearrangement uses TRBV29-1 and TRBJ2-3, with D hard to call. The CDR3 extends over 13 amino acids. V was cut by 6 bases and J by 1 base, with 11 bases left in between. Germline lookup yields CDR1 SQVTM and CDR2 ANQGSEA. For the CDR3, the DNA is TGCAGCGTCGTGTATGCCGGCACAGATACGCAGTATTTT. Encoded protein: CSVVYAGTDTQYF.

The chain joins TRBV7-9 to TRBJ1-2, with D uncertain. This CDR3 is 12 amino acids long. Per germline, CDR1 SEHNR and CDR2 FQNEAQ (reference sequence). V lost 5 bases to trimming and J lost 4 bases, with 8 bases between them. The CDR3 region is CASSLNTYGYTF. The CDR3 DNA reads TGTGCCAGCAGCCTCAACACCTATGGCTACACCTTC.

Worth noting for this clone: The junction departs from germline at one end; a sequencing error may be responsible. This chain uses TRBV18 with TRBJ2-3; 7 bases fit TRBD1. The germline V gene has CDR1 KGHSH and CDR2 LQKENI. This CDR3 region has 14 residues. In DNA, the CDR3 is TGTGCCAACTCAACGACAGGGAACACAGATACGCAGTATTTT. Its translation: CANSTTGNTDTQYF.

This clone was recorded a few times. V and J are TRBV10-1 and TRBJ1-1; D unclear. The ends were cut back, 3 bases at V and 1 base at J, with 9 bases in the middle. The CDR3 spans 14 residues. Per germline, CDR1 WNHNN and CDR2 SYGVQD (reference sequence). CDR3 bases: TGCGCCAGCAGTGACAGCCTCTCGAACACTGAAGCTTTCTTT. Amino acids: CASSDSLSNTEAFF.

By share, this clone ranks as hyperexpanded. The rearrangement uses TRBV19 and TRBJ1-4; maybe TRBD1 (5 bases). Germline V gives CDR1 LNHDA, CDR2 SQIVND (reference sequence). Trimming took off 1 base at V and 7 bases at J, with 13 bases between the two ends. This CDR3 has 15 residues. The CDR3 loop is CASSIVAQGSEKLFF. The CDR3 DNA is TGTGCCAGTAGTATAGTCGCTCAGGGAAGTGAAAAACTGTTTTTT.

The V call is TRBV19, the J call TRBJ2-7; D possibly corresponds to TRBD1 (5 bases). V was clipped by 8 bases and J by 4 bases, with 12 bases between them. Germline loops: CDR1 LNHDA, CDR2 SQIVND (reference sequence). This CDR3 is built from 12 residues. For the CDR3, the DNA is TGTGCCAGTGGGGCAGGAAGTTACGAGCAGTACTTC. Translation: CASGAGSYEQYF.

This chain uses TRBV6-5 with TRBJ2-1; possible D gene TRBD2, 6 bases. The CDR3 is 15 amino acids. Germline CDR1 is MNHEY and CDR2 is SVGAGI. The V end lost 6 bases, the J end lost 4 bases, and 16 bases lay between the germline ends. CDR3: CASRGGTGVYNEQFF. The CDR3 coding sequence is TGTGCCAGCAGGGGTGGGACGGGAGTATACAATGAGCAGTTCTTC.

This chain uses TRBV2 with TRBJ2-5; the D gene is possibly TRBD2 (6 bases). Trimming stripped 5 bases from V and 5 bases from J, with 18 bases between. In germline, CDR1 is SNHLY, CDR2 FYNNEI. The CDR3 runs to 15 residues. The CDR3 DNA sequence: TGTGCCAGCAGTACGTTTGGCGGGAAGGGGGAGACCCAGTACTTC. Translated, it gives CASSTFGGKGETQYF. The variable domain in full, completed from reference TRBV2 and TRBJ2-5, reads EPEVTQTPSHQVTQMGQEVILRCVPISNHLYFYWYRQILGQKVEFLVSFYNNEISEKSEIFDDQFSVERPDGSNFTLKIRSTKLEDSAMYFCASSTFGGKGETQYFGPGTRLLVL.

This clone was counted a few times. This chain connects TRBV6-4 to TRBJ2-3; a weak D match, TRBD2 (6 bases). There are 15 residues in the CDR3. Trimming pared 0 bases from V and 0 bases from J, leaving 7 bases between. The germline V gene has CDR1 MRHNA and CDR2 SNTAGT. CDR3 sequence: CASSDSAGSTDTQYF. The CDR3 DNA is TGTGCCAGCAGTGACTCAGCGGGTAGCACAGATACGCAGTATTTT.